This TCR beta chain comes out of a study of T cell repertoires in cytomegalovirus infection. Study information: Shared public TCR beta signatures pointed to both CMV infection and a matching HLA type.

This clonotype occurred many times. Its specificity is not known. Notes on the study in general: CMV-specific TCR beta clonotypes restricted by HLA-C were the ones dominating the ex vivo response.

TCRdb independently ran MiXCR on the reads; one entry per CDR3 protein. Of roughly 280,000 distinct CDR3 sequences listed, approximately 14% are singletons. The CDR3 has 15 residues. V was clipped by 3 bases and J by 5 bases, with 18 bases between them. The chain carries TRBV5-7 and TRBJ2-7; the D is unclear. TRBV5-7 carries the ORF label, with uncertain function. This TCR was sampled from a human donor in good health (CMV status not recorded). Some clones in this sample may be carry-over from other donors' samples. Sequencing was done on a sample of PBMCs. CDR3 in amino acids: CASSCNLFLIHEQYF. CDR3 coding DNA: TGTGCCAGCAGCTGCAACCTCTTCCTGATCCACGAGCAGTACTTC.